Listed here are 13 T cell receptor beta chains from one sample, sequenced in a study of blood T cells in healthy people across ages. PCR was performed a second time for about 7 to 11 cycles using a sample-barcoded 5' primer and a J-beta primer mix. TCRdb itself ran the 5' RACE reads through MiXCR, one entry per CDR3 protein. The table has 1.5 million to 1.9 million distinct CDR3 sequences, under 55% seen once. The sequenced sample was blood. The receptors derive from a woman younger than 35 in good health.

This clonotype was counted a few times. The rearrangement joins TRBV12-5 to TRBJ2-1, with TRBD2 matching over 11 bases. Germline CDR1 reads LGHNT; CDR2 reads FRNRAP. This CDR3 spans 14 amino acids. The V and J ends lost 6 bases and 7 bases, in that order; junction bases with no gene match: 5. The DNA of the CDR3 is TGTGCTAGTGGCCTAGCGGGAGGTCGGAATGAGCAGTTCTTC. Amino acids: CASGLAGGRNEQFF. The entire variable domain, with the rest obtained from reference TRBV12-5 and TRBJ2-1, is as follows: DARVTQTPRHKVTEMGQEVTMRCQPILGHNTVFWYRQTMMQGLELLAYFRNRAPLDDSGMPKDRFSAEMPDATLATLKIQPSEPRDSAVYFCASGLAGGRNEQFFGPGTRLTVL.

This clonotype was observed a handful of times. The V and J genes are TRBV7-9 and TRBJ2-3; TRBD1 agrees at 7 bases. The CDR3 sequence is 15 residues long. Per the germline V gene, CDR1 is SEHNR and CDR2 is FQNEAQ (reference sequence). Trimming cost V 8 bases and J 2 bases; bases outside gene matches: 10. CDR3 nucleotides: TGTGCCAGCGGTCTAGAGACAGGGTCCACAGATACGCAGTATTTT. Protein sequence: CASGLETGSTDTQYF. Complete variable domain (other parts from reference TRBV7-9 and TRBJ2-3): DTGVSQNPRHKITKRGQNVTFRCDPISEHNRLYWYRQTLGQGPEFLTYFQNEAQLEKSRLLSDRFSAERPKGSFSTLEIQRTEQGDSAMYLCASGLETGSTDTQYFGPGTRLTVL.

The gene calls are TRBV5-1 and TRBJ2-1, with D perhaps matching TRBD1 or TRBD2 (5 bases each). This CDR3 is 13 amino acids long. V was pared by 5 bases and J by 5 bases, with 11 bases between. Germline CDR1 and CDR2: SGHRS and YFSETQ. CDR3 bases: TGCGCCAGCAGGGTCGGGGCTAACAATGAGCAGTTCTTC. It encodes CASRVGANNEQFF.

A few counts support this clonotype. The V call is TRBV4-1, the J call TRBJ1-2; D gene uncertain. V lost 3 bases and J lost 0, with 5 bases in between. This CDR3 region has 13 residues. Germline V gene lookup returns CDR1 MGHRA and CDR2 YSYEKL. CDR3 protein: CASSQSSNYGYTF. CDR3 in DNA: TGCGCCAGCAGCCAGAGTTCTAACTATGGCTACACCTTC.

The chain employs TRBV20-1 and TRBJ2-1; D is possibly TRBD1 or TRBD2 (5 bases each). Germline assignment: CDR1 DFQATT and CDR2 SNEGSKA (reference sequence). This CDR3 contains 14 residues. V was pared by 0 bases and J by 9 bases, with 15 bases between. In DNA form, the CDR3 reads TGCAGTGCTAGAGATGTTAGCGTACAGGCTGAGCAGTTCTTC. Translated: CSARDVSVQAEQFF.

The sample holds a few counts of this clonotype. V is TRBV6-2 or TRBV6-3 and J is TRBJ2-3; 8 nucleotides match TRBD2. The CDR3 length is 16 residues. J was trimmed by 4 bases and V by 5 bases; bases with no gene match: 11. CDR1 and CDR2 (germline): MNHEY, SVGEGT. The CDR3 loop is CASSRRLAINPDTQYF. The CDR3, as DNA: TGTGCCAGCAGTCGTCGACTAGCGATCAACCCAGATACGCAGTATTTT.

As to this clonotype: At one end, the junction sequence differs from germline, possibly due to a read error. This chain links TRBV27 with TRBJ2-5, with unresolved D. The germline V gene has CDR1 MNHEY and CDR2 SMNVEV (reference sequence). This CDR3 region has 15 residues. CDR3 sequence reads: CASSLSRQFQETQYF. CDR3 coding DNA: TGTGCCAGCAGCTTATCGCGCCAGTTTCAAGAGACCCAGTACTTC.

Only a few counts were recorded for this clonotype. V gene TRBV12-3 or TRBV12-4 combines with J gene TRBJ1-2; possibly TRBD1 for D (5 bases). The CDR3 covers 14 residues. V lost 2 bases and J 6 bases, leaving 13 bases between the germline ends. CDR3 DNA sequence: TGTGCCAGCAGTTTACGTAGAGGGACGGATGGCTACACCTTC. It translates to CASSLRRGTDGYTF.

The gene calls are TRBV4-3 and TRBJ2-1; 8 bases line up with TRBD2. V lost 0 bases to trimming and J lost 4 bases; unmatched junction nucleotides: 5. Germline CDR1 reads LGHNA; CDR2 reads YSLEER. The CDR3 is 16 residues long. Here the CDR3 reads CASSQDSAGEYNEQFF. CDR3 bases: TGCGCCAGCAGCCAAGATTCAGCGGGGGAGTACAATGAGCAGTTCTTC.

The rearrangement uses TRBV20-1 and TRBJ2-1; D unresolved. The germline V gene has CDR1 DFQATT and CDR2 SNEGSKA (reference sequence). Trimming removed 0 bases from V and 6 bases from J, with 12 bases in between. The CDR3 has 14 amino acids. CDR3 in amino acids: CSARDPGRTNEQFF. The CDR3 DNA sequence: TGCAGTGCTAGAGATCCCGGACGGACCAATGAGCAGTTCTTC.

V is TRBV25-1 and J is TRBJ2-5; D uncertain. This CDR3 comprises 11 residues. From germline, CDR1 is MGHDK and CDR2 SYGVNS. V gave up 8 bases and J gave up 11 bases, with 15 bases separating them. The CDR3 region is CASVIGNEQYF. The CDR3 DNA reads TGTGCCAGCGTCATAGGGAATGAGCAGTACTTC.

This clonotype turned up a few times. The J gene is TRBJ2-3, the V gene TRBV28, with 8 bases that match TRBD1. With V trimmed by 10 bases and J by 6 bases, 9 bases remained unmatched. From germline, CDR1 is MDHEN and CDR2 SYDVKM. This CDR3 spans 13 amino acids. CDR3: CATLGQGTDTQYF. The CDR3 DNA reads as TGTGCCACCCTAGGACAGGGAACGGATACGCAGTATTTT.

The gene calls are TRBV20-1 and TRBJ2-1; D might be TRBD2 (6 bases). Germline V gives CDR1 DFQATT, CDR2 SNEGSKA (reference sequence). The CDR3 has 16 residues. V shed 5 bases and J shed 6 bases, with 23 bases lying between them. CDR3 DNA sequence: TGCAGTGCTGACGTGAGGGGTGGCGGGACGGTCAATGAGCAGTTCTTC. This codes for CSADVRGGGTVNEQFF.